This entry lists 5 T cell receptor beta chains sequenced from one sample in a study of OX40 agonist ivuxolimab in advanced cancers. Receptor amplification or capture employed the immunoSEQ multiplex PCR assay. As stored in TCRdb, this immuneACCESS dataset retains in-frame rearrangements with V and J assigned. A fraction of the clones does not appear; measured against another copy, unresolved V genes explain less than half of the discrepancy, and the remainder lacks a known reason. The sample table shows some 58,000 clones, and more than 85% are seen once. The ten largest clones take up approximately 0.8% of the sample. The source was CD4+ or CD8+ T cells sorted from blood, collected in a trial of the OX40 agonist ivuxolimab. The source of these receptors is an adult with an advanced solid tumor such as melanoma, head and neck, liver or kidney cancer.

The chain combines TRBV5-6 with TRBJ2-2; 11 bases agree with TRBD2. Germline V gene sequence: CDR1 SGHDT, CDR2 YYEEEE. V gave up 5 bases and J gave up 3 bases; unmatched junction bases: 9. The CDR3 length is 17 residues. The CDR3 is CASRGLAGGKYTGELFF. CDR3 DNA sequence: TGTGCCAGCAGGGGGCTAGCGGGAGGAAAATACACCGGGGAGCTGTTTTTT.

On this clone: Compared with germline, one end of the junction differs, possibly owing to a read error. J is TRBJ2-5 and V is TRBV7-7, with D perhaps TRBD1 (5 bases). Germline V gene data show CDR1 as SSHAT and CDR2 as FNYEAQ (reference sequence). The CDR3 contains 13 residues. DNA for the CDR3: TGTGCTAGCAGCTCCGACAGCCAAGAGACCCAGTACTTC. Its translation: CASSSDSQETQYF.

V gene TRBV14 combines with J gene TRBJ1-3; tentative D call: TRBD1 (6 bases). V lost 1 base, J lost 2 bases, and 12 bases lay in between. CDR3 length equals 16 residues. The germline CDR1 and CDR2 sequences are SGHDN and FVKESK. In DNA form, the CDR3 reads TGTGCCAGCAGCCAAGTTGTCGGGGGGCCTGGAAACACCATATATTTT. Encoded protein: CASSQVVGGPGNTIYF.

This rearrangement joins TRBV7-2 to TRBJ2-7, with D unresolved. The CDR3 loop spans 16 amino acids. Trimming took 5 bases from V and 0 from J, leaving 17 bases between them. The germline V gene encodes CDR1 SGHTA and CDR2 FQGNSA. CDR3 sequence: CASSPSVGGSSYEQYF. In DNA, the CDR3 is TGTGCCAGCAGCCCCTCTGTCGGCGGCAGCTCCTACGAGCAGTACTTC.

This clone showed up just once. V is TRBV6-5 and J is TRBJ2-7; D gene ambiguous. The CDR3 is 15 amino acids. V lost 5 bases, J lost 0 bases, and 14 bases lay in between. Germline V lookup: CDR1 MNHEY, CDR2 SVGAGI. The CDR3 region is CASSTKGLRSYEQYF. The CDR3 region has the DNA TGTGCCAGCAGTACGAAGGGCTTACGCTCCTACGAGCAGTACTTC.